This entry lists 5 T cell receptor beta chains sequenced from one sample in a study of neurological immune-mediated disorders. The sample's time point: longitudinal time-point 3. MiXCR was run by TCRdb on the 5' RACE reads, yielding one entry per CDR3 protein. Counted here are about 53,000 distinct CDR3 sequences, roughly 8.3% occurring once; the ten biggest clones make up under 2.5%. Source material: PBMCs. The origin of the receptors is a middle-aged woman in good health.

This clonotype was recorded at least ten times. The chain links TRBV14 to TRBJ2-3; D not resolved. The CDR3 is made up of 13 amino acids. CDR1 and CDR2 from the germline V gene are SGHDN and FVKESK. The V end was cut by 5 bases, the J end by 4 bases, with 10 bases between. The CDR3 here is CASSVERPDTQYF. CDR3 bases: TGTGCCAGCAGCGTGGAGAGACCAGATACGCAGTATTTT.

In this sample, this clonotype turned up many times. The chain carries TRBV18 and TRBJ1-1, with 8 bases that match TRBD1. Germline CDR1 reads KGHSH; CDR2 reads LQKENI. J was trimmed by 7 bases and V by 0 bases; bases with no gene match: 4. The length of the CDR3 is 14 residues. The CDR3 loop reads CASSPPTGVGEAFF. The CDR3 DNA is TGTGCCAGCTCACCACCGACAGGGGTTGGTGAAGCTTTCTTT.

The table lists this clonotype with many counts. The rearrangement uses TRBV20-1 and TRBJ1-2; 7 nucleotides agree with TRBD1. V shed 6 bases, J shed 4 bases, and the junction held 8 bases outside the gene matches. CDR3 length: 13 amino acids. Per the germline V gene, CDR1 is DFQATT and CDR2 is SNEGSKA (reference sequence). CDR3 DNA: TGCAGTGCCGACAGGGAAACTACCTATGGCTACACCTTC. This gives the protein CSADRETTYGYTF.

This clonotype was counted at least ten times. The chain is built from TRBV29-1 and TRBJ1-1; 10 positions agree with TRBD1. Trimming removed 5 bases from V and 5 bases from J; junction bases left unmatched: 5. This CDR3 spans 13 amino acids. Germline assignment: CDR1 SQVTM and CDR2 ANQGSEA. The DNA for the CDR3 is TGCAGCGTTCGGACAGGGGGGAGAACTGAAGCTTTCTTT. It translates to CSVRTGGRTEAFF.

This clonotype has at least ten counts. CDR3 DNA: TGTGCCAGCCTACCGCAGGGTATGAACACTGAAGCTTTCTTT. It yields the protein CASLPQGMNTEAFF. V gene TRBV18 combines with J gene TRBJ1-1; tentative D call: TRBD1 (5 bases). Germline V CDR1 and CDR2: KGHSH, LQKENI. The CDR3 is made up of 14 amino acids. V lost 8 bases and J lost 0, with 13 bases in between.